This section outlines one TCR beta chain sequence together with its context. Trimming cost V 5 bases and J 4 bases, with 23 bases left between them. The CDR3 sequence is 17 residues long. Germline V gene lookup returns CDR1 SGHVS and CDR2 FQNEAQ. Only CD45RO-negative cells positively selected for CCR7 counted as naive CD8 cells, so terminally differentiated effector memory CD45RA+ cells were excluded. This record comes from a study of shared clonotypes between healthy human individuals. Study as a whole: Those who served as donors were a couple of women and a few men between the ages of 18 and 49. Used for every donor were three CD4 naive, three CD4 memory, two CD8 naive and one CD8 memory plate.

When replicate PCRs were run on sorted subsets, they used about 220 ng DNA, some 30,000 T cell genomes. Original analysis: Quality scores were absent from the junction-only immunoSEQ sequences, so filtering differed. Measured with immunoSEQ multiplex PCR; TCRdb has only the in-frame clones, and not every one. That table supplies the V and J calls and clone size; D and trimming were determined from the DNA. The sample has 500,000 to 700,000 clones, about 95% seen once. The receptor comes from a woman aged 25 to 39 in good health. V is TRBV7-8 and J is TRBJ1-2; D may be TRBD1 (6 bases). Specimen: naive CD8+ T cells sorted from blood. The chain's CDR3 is CASSAPWDGRGLYGYTF. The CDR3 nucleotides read TGTGCCAGCAGCGCCCCGTGGGATGGACGGGGGCTCTATGGCTACACCTTC.